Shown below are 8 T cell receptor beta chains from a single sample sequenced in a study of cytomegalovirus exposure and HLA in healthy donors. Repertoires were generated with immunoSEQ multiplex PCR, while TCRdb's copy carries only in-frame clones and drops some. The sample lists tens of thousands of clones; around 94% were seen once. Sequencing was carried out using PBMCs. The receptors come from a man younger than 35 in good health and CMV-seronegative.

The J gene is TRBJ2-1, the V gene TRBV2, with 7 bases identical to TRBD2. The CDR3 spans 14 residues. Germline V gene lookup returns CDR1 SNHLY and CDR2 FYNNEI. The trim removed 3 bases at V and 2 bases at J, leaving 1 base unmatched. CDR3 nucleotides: TGTGCCAGCAGTGAGGGACTACCCTACAATGAGCAGTTCTTC. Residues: CASSEGLPYNEQFF. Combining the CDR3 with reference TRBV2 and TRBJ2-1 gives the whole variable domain EPEVTQTPSHQVTQMGQEVILRCVPISNHLYFYWYRQILGQKVEFLVSFYNNEISEKSEIFDDQFSVERPDGSNFTLKIRSTKLEDSAMYFCASSEGLPYNEQFFGPGTRLTVL.

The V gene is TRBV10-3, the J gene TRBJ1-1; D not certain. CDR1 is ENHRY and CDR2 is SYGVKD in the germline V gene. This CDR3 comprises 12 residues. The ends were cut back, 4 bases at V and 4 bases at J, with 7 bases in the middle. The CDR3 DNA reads TGTGCCATCAGTGGGGCCCCCACTGAAGCTTTCTTT. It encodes CAISGAPTEAFF.

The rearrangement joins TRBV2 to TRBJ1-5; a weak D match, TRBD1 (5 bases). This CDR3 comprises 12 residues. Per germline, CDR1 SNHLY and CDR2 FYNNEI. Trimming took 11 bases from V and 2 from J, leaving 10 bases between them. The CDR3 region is CASRGGNQPQHF. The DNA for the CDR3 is TGTGCCTCAAGGGGTGGCAATCAGCCCCAGCATTTT.

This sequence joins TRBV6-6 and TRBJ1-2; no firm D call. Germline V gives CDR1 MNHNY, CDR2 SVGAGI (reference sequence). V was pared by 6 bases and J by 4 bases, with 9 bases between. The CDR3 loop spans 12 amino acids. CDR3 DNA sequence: TGTGCCAGCAGGAGGCCTTTCTATGGCTACACCTTC. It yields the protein CASRRPFYGYTF.

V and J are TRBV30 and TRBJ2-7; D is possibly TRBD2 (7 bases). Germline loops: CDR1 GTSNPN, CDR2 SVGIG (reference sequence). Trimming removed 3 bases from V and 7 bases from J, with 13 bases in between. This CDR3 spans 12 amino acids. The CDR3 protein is CAWSAGAGEQYF. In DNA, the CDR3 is TGTGCCTGGAGCGCGGGGGCAGGGGAGCAGTACTTC. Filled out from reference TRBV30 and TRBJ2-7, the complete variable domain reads SQTIHQWPATLVQPVGSPLSLECTVEGTSNPNLYWYRQAAGRGLQLLFYSVGIGQISSEVPQNLSASRPQDRQFILSSKKLLLSDSGFYLCAWSAGAGEQYFGPGTRLTVT.

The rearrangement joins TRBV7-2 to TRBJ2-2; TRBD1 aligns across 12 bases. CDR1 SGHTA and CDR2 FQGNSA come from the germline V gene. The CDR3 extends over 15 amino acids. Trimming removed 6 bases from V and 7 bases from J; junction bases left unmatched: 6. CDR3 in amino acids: CASSSGTGGRGELFF. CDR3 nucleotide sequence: TGTGCCAGCAGTTCCGGGACAGGGGGCCGCGGGGAGCTGTTTTTT.

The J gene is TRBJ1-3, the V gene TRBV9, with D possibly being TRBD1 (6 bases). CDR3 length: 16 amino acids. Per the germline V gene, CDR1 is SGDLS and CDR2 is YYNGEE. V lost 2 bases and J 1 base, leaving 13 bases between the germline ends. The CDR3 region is CASSVEGGRSGNTIYF. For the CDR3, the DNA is TGTGCCAGCAGCGTCGAAGGGGGAAGGTCTGGAAACACCATATATTTT.

The CDR3 DNA follows: TGTGCCAGCAGCTTAGAACTAGCGGTTTCCGATACGCAGTATTTT. This encodes CASSLELAVSDTQYF. The rearrangement uses TRBV5-4 and TRBJ2-3; TRBD2 matches 8 bases. This CDR3 spans 15 amino acids. J lost 6 bases, V lost 2 bases, and 8 bases had no gene match. Germline CDR1 is SGHNT and CDR2 is YYREEE (reference sequence).